A selection of T cell receptor beta chains follows, all from one sample in a study of radiation and T cells in renal cell carcinoma. Sequencing used immunoSEQ multiplex PCR; TCRdb keeps in-frame clones, though not all of them. The sample comprises some 150,000 clones, around nine tenths of which are singletons, and under 20% rests with the top ten. Sample: blood, taken from a patient whose treatment included radiotherapy and nephrectomy. The receptors were sampled from a woman aged 50 to 65 with renal cell carcinoma. CDR3s include the opening cysteine and the closing phenylalanine or tryptophan. The order of the fields is clone size, V gene, D gene, J gene, CDR3 protein, CDR3 DNA. The D gene is left open where the match is weak. Some rows have no size entry. The others give once, few or many, or a class for an expanded clone.

clone size: .; V gene: TRBV28; D gene: .; J gene: TRBJ1-4; CDR3 protein: CASSLNGPTTNEKLFF; CDR3 DNA: TGTGCCAGCAGTTTAAATGGCCCGACAACTAATGAAAAACTGTTTTTT
clone size: .; V gene: TRBV30; D gene: TRBD1; J gene: TRBJ1-1; CDR3 protein: CAWSVQGAGSSEAFF; CDR3 DNA: TGTGCCTGGAGTGTACAGGGGGCTGGATCTTCTGAAGCTTTCTTT
clone size: .; V gene: TRBV28; D gene: TRBD1; J gene: TRBJ2-1; CDR3 protein: CASRTDRGNNEQFF; CDR3 DNA: TGTGCCAGCAGGACTGACAGGGGAAACAATGAGCAGTTCTTC
clone size: .; V gene: TRBV5-6; D gene: .; J gene: TRBJ1-5; CDR3 protein: CASSLRDPNQPQHF; CDR3 DNA: TGTGCCAGCAGCTTAAGAGACCCGAATCAGCCCCAGCATTTT
clone size: .; V gene: TRBV4-1; D gene: TRBD2; J gene: TRBJ2-1; CDR3 protein: CASARTSGDYNEQFF; CDR3 DNA: TGCGCCAGCGCCCGGACTAGCGGGGACTACAATGAGCAGTTCTTC
clone size: once; V gene: TRBV4-1; D gene: TRBD1; J gene: TRBJ1-3; CDR3 protein: CASSSGQFSGNTIYF; CDR3 DNA: TGCGCCAGCAGCTCGGGACAGTTCTCTGGAAACACCATATATTTT
clone size: .; V gene: TRBV4-3; D gene: TRBD1; J gene: TRBJ2-5; CDR3 protein: CASSLGQGGGETQYF; CDR3 DNA: TGCGCCAGCAGCCTGGGACAGGGCGGTGGTGAGACCCAGTACTTC
clone size: .; V gene: TRBV19; D gene: TRBD1; J gene: TRBJ1-5; CDR3 protein: CASSLDRLNQPQHF; CDR3 DNA: TGTGCCAGTAGTTTGGACAGGTTGAATCAGCCCCAGCATTTT
clone size: .; V gene: TRBV5-4; D gene: TRBD1; J gene: TRBJ2-6; CDR3 protein: CASRLGQGSSGANVLTF; CDR3 DNA: TGTGCCAGCAGACTAGGACAGGGTAGCTCTGGGGCCAACGTCCTGACTTTC
clone size: .; V gene: TRBV7-9; D gene: TRBD1; J gene: TRBJ1-4; CDR3 protein: CASSSGQGREKLFF; CDR3 DNA: TGTGCCAGCAGCTCGGGACAGGGAAGGGAAAAACTGTTTTTT
clone size: .; V gene: TRBV19; D gene: .; J gene: TRBJ1-4; CDR3 protein: CASSLRDEKLFF; CDR3 DNA: TGTGCCAGTTCATTGAGGGATGAAAAACTGTTTTTT
clone size: few; V gene: TRBV7-2; D gene: .; J gene: TRBJ1-1; CDR3 protein: CASSLAQMNTEAFF; CDR3 DNA: TGTGCCAGCAGCTTGGCACAGATGAACACTGAAGCTTTCTTT
clone size: .; V gene: TRBV10-3; D gene: TRBD1; J gene: TRBJ2-7; CDR3 protein: CAISESTGGSYYEQYF; CDR3 DNA: TGTGCCATCAGTGAGTCTACAGGGGGCTCATACTACGAGCAGTACTTC
clone size: .; V gene: TRBV15; D gene: .; J gene: TRBJ1-2; CDR3 protein: CATSRGSYTMTASRGYTF; CDR3 DNA: TGTGCCACCAGCAGAGGGAGTTATACAATGACAGCCTCCCGAGGCTACACCTTC
clone size: .; V gene: TRBV19; D gene: .; J gene: TRBJ1-6; CDR3 protein: CASSKEGLYSPLHF; CDR3 DNA: TGTGCCAGTAGTAAAGAGGGGCTGTACTCACCCCTCCACTTT
clone size: .; V gene: TRBV5-6; D gene: TRBD1; J gene: TRBJ2-1; CDR3 protein: CASSPDRARGNEQFF; CDR3 DNA: TGTGCCAGCAGCCCGGACAGGGCCCGGGGCAATGAGCAGTTCTTC
clone size: .; V gene: TRBV12-5; D gene: .; J gene: TRBJ2-3; CDR3 protein: CASGPGGDSLRF; CDR3 DNA: TGTGCTAGTGGTCCGGGCGGGGACAGCCTCCGATTT
clone size: .; V gene: TRBV19; D gene: TRBD1; J gene: TRBJ1-2; CDR3 protein: CASSGSGTGFLGNHGYTF; CDR3 DNA: TGTGCCAGTAGTGGATCCGGGACAGGGTTTCTTGGGAATCATGGCTACACCTTC
clone size: .; V gene: TRBV5-1; D gene: .; J gene: TRBJ1-1; CDR3 protein: CASSQTPQELNTEAFF; CDR3 DNA: TGCGCCAGCAGCCAAACCCCACAGGAGTTGAACACTGAAGCTTTCTTT
clone size: few; V gene: TRBV7-3; D gene: .; J gene: TRBJ2-3; CDR3 protein: CASSFGTDTQYF; CDR3 DNA: TGTGCCAGCAGCTTTGGGACAGATACGCAGTATTTT
clone size: once; V gene: TRBV5-1; D gene: TRBD2; J gene: TRBJ2-7; CDR3 protein: CASSPEASGGAHEQYF; CDR3 DNA: TGCGCCAGCAGCCCGGAGGCTAGCGGGGGGGCACACGAGCAGTACTTC
clone size: .; V gene: TRBV5-4; D gene: .; J gene: TRBJ2-4; CDR3 protein: CASSPEGGIMAKNIQYF; CDR3 DNA: TGTGCCAGCAGCCCGGAGGGGGGGATCATGGCCAAAAACATTCAGTACTTC
clone size: .; V gene: TRBV18; D gene: TRBD1; J gene: TRBJ1-2; CDR3 protein: CASSPGQGVGDYTF; CDR3 DNA: TGTGCCAGCTCACCTGGGCAGGGGGTCGGTGACTACACCTTC
clone size: .; V gene: TRBV7-2; D gene: TRBD1; J gene: TRBJ2-5; CDR3 protein: CASSPHPGQGGETQYF; CDR3 DNA: TGTGCCAGCAGCCCTCATCCGGGACAGGGGGGAGAGACCCAGTACTTC
clone size: .; V gene: TRBV2; D gene: TRBD1; J gene: TRBJ1-5; CDR3 protein: CASSPRQGRDQPQHF; CDR3 DNA: TGTGCCAGCAGTCCTAGACAGGGTAGGGATCAGCCCCAGCATTTT
clone size: .; V gene: TRBV30; D gene: TRBD1; J gene: TRBJ2-7; CDR3 protein: CAWTSGQGIYEQYF; CDR3 DNA: TGTGCCTGGACTTCGGGACAGGGGATCTACGAGCAGTACTTC
clone size: few; V gene: TRBV9; D gene: .; J gene: TRBJ1-1; CDR3 protein: CASSVSTSTEAFF; CDR3 DNA: TGTGCCAGCAGCGTAAGCACTTCCACTGAAGCTTTCTTT
clone size: .; V gene: TRBV4-3; D gene: TRBD2; J gene: TRBJ2-2; CDR3 protein: CASSTKAGGAGELFF; CDR3 DNA: TGCGCCAGCAGCACAAAGGCGGGGGGGGCCGGGGAGCTGTTTTTT
clone size: .; V gene: TRBV5-5; D gene: .; J gene: TRBJ1-1; CDR3 protein: CASSRAGGDTEAFF; CDR3 DNA: TGTGCCAGCAGCCGTGCGGGGGGAGACACTGAAGCTTTCTTT
clone size: .; V gene: TRBV7-8; D gene: TRBD1; J gene: TRBJ1-4; CDR3 protein: CASSPRDRVFEKLFF; CDR3 DNA: TGTGCCAGCAGCCCCCGGGACAGGGTTTTTGAAAAACTGTTTTTT
clone size: .; V gene: TRBV15; D gene: .; J gene: TRBJ2-7; CDR3 protein: CAPSREVHSYEQYF; CDR3 DNA: TGTGCCCCGTCTAGGGAGGTTCACTCCTACGAGCAGTACTTC
clone size: .; V gene: TRBV28; D gene: TRBD1; J gene: TRBJ2-7; CDR3 protein: CASSDRGPYEQYF; CDR3 DNA: TGTGCCAGCAGTGACAGGGGCCCCTACGAGCAGTACTTC
clone size: .; V gene: TRBV7-2; D gene: TRBD2; J gene: TRBJ2-2; CDR3 protein: CASSLVQAGRPGGELFF; CDR3 DNA: TGTGCCAGCAGCTTAGTTCAAGCGGGACGACCGGGCGGGGAGCTGTTTTTT
clone size: .; V gene: TRBV6-6; D gene: .; J gene: TRBJ1-2; CDR3 protein: CASTETGDTYGYTF; CDR3 DNA: TGTGCCAGCACTGAAACCGGGGATACCTATGGCTACACCTTC
clone size: .; V gene: TRBV27; D gene: .; J gene: TRBJ2-7; CDR3 protein: CASRITGIGNEQYF; CDR3 DNA: TGTGCCAGCAGAATAACAGGGATTGGTAACGAGCAGTACTTC
clone size: .; V gene: TRBV19; D gene: .; J gene: TRBJ1-4; CDR3 protein: CASSAYYGRVEKLFF; CDR3 DNA: TGTGCCAGTAGCGCCTACTACGGTCGGGTTGAAAAACTGTTTTTT
clone size: .; V gene: TRBV7-2; D gene: .; J gene: TRBJ2-3; CDR3 protein: CASSPLGGAKDTQYF; CDR3 DNA: TGTGCCAGCAGCCCCCTAGGGGGGGCCAAAGATACGCAGTATTTT
clone size: few; V gene: TRBV25-1; D gene: .; J gene: TRBJ1-1; CDR3 protein: CASSWQGLGTEAFF; CDR3 DNA: TGTGCCAGCAGCTGGCAGGGGCTAGGCACTGAAGCTTTCTTT
clone size: few; V gene: TRBV28; D gene: TRBD1; J gene: TRBJ1-5; CDR3 protein: CASSPLRGRTGEPQHF; CDR3 DNA: TGTGCCAGCAGTCCCCTCAGGGGGCGCACAGGTGAGCCCCAGCATTTT
clone size: .; V gene: TRBV7-2; D gene: .; J gene: TRBJ2-7; CDR3 protein: CASSLTGGDGSYEQYF; CDR3 DNA: TGTGCCAGCAGCTTAACTGGGGGAGACGGGTCCTACGAGCAGTACTTC
clone size: .; V gene: TRBV18; D gene: .; J gene: TRBJ2-5; CDR3 protein: CASSPTDSSQTQYF; CDR3 DNA: TGTGCCAGCTCACCCACCGACTCATCCCAGACCCAGTACTTC
clone size: .; V gene: TRBV5-6; D gene: TRBD1; J gene: TRBJ1-3; CDR3 protein: CASRGRDRAPGNTIYF; CDR3 DNA: TGTGCCAGCAGGGGAAGGGACAGGGCCCCTGGAAACACCATATATTTT
clone size: .; V gene: TRBV7-9; D gene: .; J gene: TRBJ2-2; CDR3 protein: CASSFLGETGELFF; CDR3 DNA: TGTGCCAGCAGCTTTTTAGGGGAGACCGGGGAGCTGTTTTTT
clone size: .; V gene: TRBV29-1; D gene: TRBD2; J gene: TRBJ2-2; CDR3 protein: CSVDLAANTGELFF; CDR3 DNA: TGCAGCGTTGACCTAGCGGCGAACACCGGGGAGCTGTTTTTT
clone size: .; V gene: TRBV9; D gene: .; J gene: TRBJ2-5; CDR3 protein: CASSVDGTQETQYF; CDR3 DNA: TGTGCCAGCAGCGTAGATGGGACACAAGAGACCCAGTACTTC
clone size: .; V gene: TRBV28; D gene: TRBD1; J gene: TRBJ2-7; CDR3 protein: CASSSPPGQGIYEQYF; CDR3 DNA: TGTGCCAGCAGCTCACCCCCGGGACAGGGGATTTACGAGCAGTACTTC
clone size: .; V gene: TRBV7-9; D gene: TRBD1; J gene: TRBJ2-3; CDR3 protein: CASSLYGRGSADTQYF; CDR3 DNA: TGTGCCAGCAGCTTATACGGCAGGGGGTCGGCAGATACGCAGTATTTT
clone size: once; V gene: TRBV7-8; D gene: TRBD2; J gene: TRBJ2-5; CDR3 protein: CASSLEFGTSGQETQYF; CDR3 DNA: TGTGCCAGCAGCTTAGAGTTTGGGACTAGCGGACAAGAGACCCAGTACTTC
clone size: .; V gene: TRBV18; D gene: TRBD1; J gene: TRBJ1-1; CDR3 protein: CASSPDRGNTEAFF; CDR3 DNA: TGTGCCAGCTCACCCGACAGGGGAAACACTGAAGCTTTCTTT
clone size: .; V gene: TRBV30; D gene: .; J gene: TRBJ2-6; CDR3 protein: CAWSWSGANVLTF; CDR3 DNA: TGTGCCTGGAGTTGGTCTGGGGCCAACGTCCTGACTTTC
clone size: .; V gene: TRBV6-9; D gene: .; J gene: TRBJ2-7; CDR3 protein: CASRRYYEQYF; CDR3 DNA: TGTGCCAGCAGACGATACTACGAGCAGTACTTC
clone size: once; V gene: TRBV9; D gene: TRBD1; J gene: TRBJ2-7; CDR3 protein: CASSLGTDLYEQYF; CDR3 DNA: TGTGCCAGCAGCCTCGGGACAGACCTCTACGAGCAGTACTTC
clone size: .; V gene: TRBV9; D gene: TRBD1; J gene: TRBJ1-3; CDR3 protein: CASSASGQSSGNTIYF; CDR3 DNA: TGTGCCAGCAGCGCCTCGGGACAGTCATCTGGAAACACCATATATTTT
clone size: .; V gene: TRBV13; D gene: .; J gene: TRBJ2-5; CDR3 protein: CASSLEEQETQYF; CDR3 DNA: TGTGCCAGCAGCTTAGAGGAGCAAGAGACCCAGTACTTC
clone size: .; V gene: TRBV6-1; D gene: TRBD1; J gene: TRBJ1-1; CDR3 protein: CASSATGGRTEAFF; CDR3 DNA: TGTGCCAGCAGCGCGACAGGGGGCCGAACTGAAGCTTTCTTT
clone size: .; V gene: TRBV7-2; D gene: .; J gene: TRBJ2-7; CDR3 protein: CASSLARETYEQYF; CDR3 DNA: TGTGCCAGCAGCTTAGCCAGGGAAACCTACGAGCAGTACTTC
clone size: .; V gene: TRBV29-1; D gene: TRBD2; J gene: TRBJ2-3; CDR3 protein: CSVSGTIVSSTDTQYF; CDR3 DNA: TGCAGCGTATCCGGGACTATCGTTTCAAGCACAGATACGCAGTATTTT
clone size: .; V gene: TRBV10-3; D gene: TRBD1; J gene: TRBJ1-3; CDR3 protein: CAMTGGSGNTIYF; CDR3 DNA: TGTGCCATGACAGGGGGTTCAGGAAACACCATATATTTT
clone size: .; V gene: TRBV5-1; D gene: TRBD1; J gene: TRBJ2-7; CDR3 protein: CASSLRGQAYEQYF; CDR3 DNA: TGCGCCAGCAGCTTGCGGGGACAGGCTTACGAGCAGTACTTC